This TCR beta chain was profiled in a study of cytomegalovirus exposure and HLA in healthy donors (TCRdb year 2017). For context, the study as a whole: An earlier analysis of several hundred of the donors reported about 250 Gb of sequence data and 100 million to 140 million unique TCR beta sequences from about 200 million T cells. An earlier analysis of around 580 of the donors used high-throughput TCR beta sequencing to judge whether each TCR beta V gene segment behaved as functional or pseudogenic. Using immunosequencing, the study profiled T cell repertoires from about 610 subjects and related those repertoires to cytomegalovirus serostatus. Donor age, sex, ethnicity and CMV serostatus were collected together with the repertoire data. The study was designed to test whether signatures of past pathogen exposure could be identified by cataloging public T cell receptors. About five DR-DQ haplotypes were handled as single units for association and clustering, since linkage in the cohort was strong. The number of donors typed differed by locus, with about 629-640 for A, B, C, DRB1 and DQB1, around 500 for DQA1, under 610 for DPA1, and around 450 for DPB1. In the later analysis, no new phenotypic data were used to find candidate immune exposures; instead, reliance was placed on TCR beta sequences and their occurrence across donors. Among the roughly 400 genotyped donors, 81% belonged to the genetic ancestry cluster associated with self-reported Caucasian donors. Every repertoire in the discovery cohort had been generated on one and the same sequencing platform. An early release that covered some 630 HLA-typed donors contained 300 to 350 gigabases of sequencing data and tens of millions of unique TCR sequences. Genome-wide SNP genotypes for about 60% of the roughly 670 donors were used in a later genetic analysis, which treated that subset as a discovery cohort. HLA typing included class I and class II loci at four-digit resolution. A later analysis re-analyzed previously published TCR beta repertoires from approximately 700 donors and added high-resolution HLA genotyping to study TCR occurrence patterns. High-throughput TCR immunosequencing, statistical association of individual TCRs with disease status, and machine learning were combined to predict cytomegalovirus infection status. Among 398 genotyped donors of the cohort, an average of roughly 240,000 unique TCR beta nucleotide sequences were sequenced per donor, 15% to 20% of them non-productive. In addition to the first cohort of about 650 subjects, a separate validation cohort of 100 to 150 different subjects was used.

Libraries were made using the immunoSEQ multiplex PCR assay. For the multiplex PCR, a mixture combining 60 forward primers for TCR Vbeta segments and 13 reverse primers for TCR Jbeta segments was used. The CDR3 region of rearranged TCR beta genes was amplified from genomic DNA with a multiplex PCR assay. The amplified TCR beta libraries were sequenced on the Illumina HiSeq System as 87-base-pair reads. As for the original processing: Across the 500 to 850 repertoires, a later analysis counted tens of millions of unique TCR beta chains, roughly 11 million of which were shared by at least two donors. Raw reads were error-corrected and collapsed into unique sequences with a nearest-neighbor algorithm that merged closely related sequences to remove PCR and sequencing errors. CDR3 sequences were aligned to IMGT reference sequences to assign V, D and J gene segments. For a sequence to be retained, a match of at least six nucleotides was required to both a V gene segment and a J gene segment. Rearrangements were classified as productive when the CDR3 lacked stop codons and remained in frame with V and J, and all other rearrangements were classified as non-productive. Following IMGT convention, CDR3 was defined as the stretch from the second conserved V-encoded cysteine up to the conserved J-encoded phenylalanine. The earlier analysis of a few hundred of the donors excluded sequences that lacked an unambiguous match to a single V gene segment. In an earlier analysis of around 600 of the donors, V segments were called functional above 56.7% productive rearrangements and were called segregating when the between-donor standard deviation exceeded 5%. A statistical classification framework was developed to diagnose cytomegalovirus status using the catalog of TCR beta chain sequences. In a later analysis, V and J genes were assigned by comparing TCR nucleotide sequences against IMGT/GENE-DB human TR gene sequences. Using the TCRdist pipeline, a later analysis assigned CDR3 sequences along with most-parsimonious VDJ recombination scenarios. A later analysis defined each TCR beta chain by its CDR3 amino acid sequence plus V-gene family, and excluded reads lacking a unique V-gene family. A later analysis removed 592 highly shared, low-generation-probability nucleotide sequences to deal with suspected cross-contamination and a sequencing artifact. In a later analysis, a clonal expansion index for each public chain was calculated from normalized within-repertoire ranks of inferred template counts. In a later analysis, generation probabilities were computed using a VDJ recombination model fitted to out-of-frame rearrangements, and the results were checked against IGoR. In a later analysis, hypergeometric tests were used to score TCR-TCR, TCR-HLA and TCR-CMV co-occurrence, with a repertoire-size bias correction applied to TCR pairs. A later analysis estimated false discovery rates by permuting HLA or CMV assignments 20 times. In a later analysis, co-occurring TCRs were grouped using DBSCAN, with TCRdist sequence similarity added in when clustering inside HLA-allele-positive subsets. Co-occurrence clustering excluded repertoires with fewer than 30,000 or more than 120,000 public chains, plus five with anomalous nucleotide sharing. TCRdb took over this immuneACCESS table, retaining in-frame rearrangements with V and J assigned. Such tables are incomplete; in checked studies, under half of the missing clones stem from an unresolved V gene, and the remainder is unexplained. The V and J calls and the clone size are those of that table, but D and trimming were determined from the DNA. The sample data list roughly 150,000 clones, and roughly 85% of these were observed just once. 1% of the sample is taken by the ten largest.

The cohort was made up of several hundred healthy bone marrow donors. At the time of sampling, every cohort member was nominally healthy, though immune exposures that went unrecorded were likely present. The donor was CMV seronegative and belonged to the group of around 350 seronegative cohort members. Every donor gave a peripheral blood sample, and the peripheral blood mononuclear cells from that sample were used for TCR beta sequencing. The Qiagen DNeasy Blood Extraction Kit was used to extract genomic DNA from the blood cell samples. Broader findings and caveats from the paper: CMV serostatus was the only immune exposure information available for the cohort. In a later genetic analysis, a missense DCLRE1C variant was associated with V-gene and J-gene trimming of TCR beta chains, and the association was replicated in an independent cohort. In vitro tests confirmed that three of the cytomegalovirus-associated TCR beta chains recognize cytomegalovirus antigens. The presence/absence analyses assumed that sequencing depth was roughly uniform across donors, and that assumption may not be true. Linkage disequilibrium might explain the correlated functional status among segregating V segments, but an unknown experimental factor could not be ruled out. A later genetic analysis reported fewer N-insertions in productive TCRs among donors in an Asian-associated ancestry cluster than the roughly 690-donor mean. According to a later analysis, most CMV-associated TCR beta chains appeared to be HLA-restricted, and the HLA associations seemed to be driven largely by CMV exposure. A further reported finding was that TCR beta sequences accurately predicted the HLA-A and HLA-B alleles for most subjects in the first cohort. Assigning TCR associations to individual alleles was difficult when HLA alleles, especially DR and DQ, strongly co-occurred. This cohort had only TCR beta chains sequenced, and the lack of alpha or paired-chain data limited which features could be detected. In a later analysis, the rate of TCR association differed among HLA loci, with DRB1 alleles having the most associated TCRs and HLA-C alleles having the fewest. The earlier analysis of some 560 of the donors excluded roughly 16 rarely observed V segments, including chromosome 9 orphons, because counts were too low. Most TCR sequences were seen in very few donors, while some public TCRs were found in many individuals. Some IMGT-functional V segments, including TRBV6-2 and TRBV6-3, could not be distinguished by the 87-base-pair reads and were therefore excluded. In an earlier analysis of fewer than 700 of the donors, most TCR beta V segments appeared in productive rearrangements about 87% or about 30% of the time, broadly matching IMGT annotations. A cluster of highly shared sequence variants was judged likely to be a technical artifact of the sequencing pipeline. Because HLA typing was missing for some donors at each locus, association tests included only the typed subset. According to a later analysis, parvovirus B19, influenza, CMV and Epstein-Barr virus appeared linked to several top co-occurrence clusters. In both the original and validation cohorts, the classifier was reported to diagnose cytomegalovirus status with high specificity and sensitivity. In a later analysis, HLA-associated TCR beta chains were found to be more clonally expanded and to have lower generation probabilities than equally common non-associated chains. The authors suggested that the approach could potentially be extended to other disease states and immunological phenotypes. A total of fewer than 200 TCR beta chains were listed by the study as associated with cytomegalovirus. Specific HLA alleles were associated with 15,000 to 20,000 TCR beta sequences at a false discovery rate of 0.05 in a later analysis.

CDR1 and CDR2 are drawn from the germline V gene: KGHSH, LQKENI. Including the terminal cysteine and phenylalanine, the CDR3 comprises 13 residues. Solely the CDR3 DNA is kept, with 39 bases framed from the first base. V sheds 2 bases and J sheds 2 bases, leaving 6 bases between their ends. A word on this clone: It lacks a known antigen. Base qualities are not provided; no much larger clone lies one nucleotide away.

The sequence links TRBV18 to TRBJ1-2; the D gene assignment is ambiguous. Sequencing was carried out using PBMCs. The sequence was obtained from a boy aged 2 to 10 in good health and CMV-seronegative. CDR3 sequence: CASSPGSNYGYTF. The DNA sequence is given as TGTGCCAGCTCACCAGGGAGCAACTATGGCTACACCTTC.